The clone carrying this T cell receptor (beta chain) was counted many times. Its antigen is unidentified. The CDR3 extends over 12 amino acids. CDR1 is SGHVS and CDR2 is FNYEAQ in the germline V gene. Trimming took 5 bases from V and 5 from J, leaving 8 bases between them. The data were obtained in a study of read filtering for tumor transcriptome and immune sequencing. Study as a whole: Transcriptome libraries were built from DNase-treated RNA. RNA-seq yielded only about 85 to 1273 TCR reads, IR-seq about 4 to 10.27 million. Study-level findings and limits: Sorted CD138-negative bone marrow cells were not purified T cells.

The library was built from 400 ng RNA with molecular barcoded adaptors for alpha/delta and beta/gamma chains. A single record per CDR3 protein comes from TCRdb applying MiXCR to the reads. The sample has about 24,000 distinct CDR3 sequences, 20% to 25% seen once; the top ten hold about a sixth. The sequencing input was a population of CD138-negative cells sorted from bone marrow. The sequence derives from a donor aged 40 or older with multiple myeloma. The genes are TRBV7-6 and TRBJ2-3; D unresolved. As DNA, the CDR3 is TGTGCCAGCAGCCTTAGTGAAGATACGCAGTATTTT. Its translation is CASSLSEDTQYF.